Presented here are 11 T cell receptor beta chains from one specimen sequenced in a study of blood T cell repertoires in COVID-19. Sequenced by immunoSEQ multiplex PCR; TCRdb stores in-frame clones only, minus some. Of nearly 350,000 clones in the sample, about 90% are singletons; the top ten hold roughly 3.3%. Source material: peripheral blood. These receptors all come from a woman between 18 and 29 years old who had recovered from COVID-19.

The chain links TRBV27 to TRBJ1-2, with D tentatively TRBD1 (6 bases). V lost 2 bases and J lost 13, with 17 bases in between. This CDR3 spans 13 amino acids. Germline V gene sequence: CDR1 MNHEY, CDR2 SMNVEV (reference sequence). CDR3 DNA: TGTGCCAGCAGTTTAGGGGGCCCGAGTTCCTTCACCTTC. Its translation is CASSLGGPSSFTF.

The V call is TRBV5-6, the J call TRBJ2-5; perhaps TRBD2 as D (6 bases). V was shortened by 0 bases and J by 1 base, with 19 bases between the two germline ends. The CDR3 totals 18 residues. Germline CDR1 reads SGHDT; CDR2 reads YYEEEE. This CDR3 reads CASSLVGGFGDGQETQYF. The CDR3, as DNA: TGTGCCAGCAGCTTGGTGGGGGGTTTCGGGGATGGCCAAGAGACCCAGTACTTC.

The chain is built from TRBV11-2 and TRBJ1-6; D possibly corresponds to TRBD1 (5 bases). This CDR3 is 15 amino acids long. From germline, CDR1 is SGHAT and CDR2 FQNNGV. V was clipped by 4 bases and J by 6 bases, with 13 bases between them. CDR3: CASSSGVTANSPLHF. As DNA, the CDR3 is TGTGCCAGCAGCTCGGGGGTGACAGCTAATTCACCCCTCCACTTT.

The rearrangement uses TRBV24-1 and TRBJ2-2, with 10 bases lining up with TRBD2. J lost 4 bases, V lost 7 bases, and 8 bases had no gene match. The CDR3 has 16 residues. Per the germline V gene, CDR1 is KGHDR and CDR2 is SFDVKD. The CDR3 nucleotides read TGTGCCACCAGGGCCACAAGGACTAGCGGCACCGGGGAGCTGTTTTTT. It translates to CATRATRTSGTGELFF.

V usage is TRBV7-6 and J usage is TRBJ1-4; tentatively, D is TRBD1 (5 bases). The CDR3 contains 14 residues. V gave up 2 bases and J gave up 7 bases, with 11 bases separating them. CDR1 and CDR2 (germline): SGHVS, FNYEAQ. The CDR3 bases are TGTGCCAGCAGCTTACACAGGTCGAGTGAAAAACTGTTTTTT. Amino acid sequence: CASSLHRSSEKLFF.

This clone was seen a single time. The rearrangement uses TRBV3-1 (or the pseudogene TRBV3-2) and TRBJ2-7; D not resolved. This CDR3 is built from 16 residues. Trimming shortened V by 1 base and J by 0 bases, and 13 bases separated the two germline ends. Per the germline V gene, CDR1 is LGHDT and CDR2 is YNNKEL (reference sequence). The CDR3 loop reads CASSQAGSRSSYEQYV. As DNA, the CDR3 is TGTGCCAGCAGCCAAGCCGGGTCTCGGAGCTCCTACGAGCAGTACGTC.

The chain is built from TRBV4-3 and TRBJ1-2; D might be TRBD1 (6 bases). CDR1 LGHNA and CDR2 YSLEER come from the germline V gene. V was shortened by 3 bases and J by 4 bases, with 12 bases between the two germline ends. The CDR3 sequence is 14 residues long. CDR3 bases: TGCGCCAGCAGCCAGCTCACAGGGCCCTATGGCTACACCTTC. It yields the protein CASSQLTGPYGYTF.

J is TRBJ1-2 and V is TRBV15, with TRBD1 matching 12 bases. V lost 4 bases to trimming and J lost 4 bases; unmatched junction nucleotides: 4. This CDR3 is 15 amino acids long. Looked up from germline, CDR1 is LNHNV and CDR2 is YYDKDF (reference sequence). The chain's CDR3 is CATSKGQGAGYGYTF. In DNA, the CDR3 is TGTGCCACCAGCAAGGGACAGGGGGCTGGCTATGGCTACACCTTC.

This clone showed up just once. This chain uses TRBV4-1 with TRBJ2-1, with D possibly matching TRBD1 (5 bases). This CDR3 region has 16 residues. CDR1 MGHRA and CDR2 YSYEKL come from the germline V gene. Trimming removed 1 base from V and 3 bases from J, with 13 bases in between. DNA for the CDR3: TGCGCCAGCAGCCAAGTTAGTCAGGGTGGCTACAATGAGCAGTTCTTC. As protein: CASSQVSQGGYNEQFF.

Here the CDR3 reads CASRLQGAGTEAFF. CDR3 DNA sequence: TGTGCCAGCAGACTACAGGGGGCGGGCACTGAAGCTTTCTTT. V is TRBV27 and J is TRBJ1-1, with 9 bases lining up with TRBD1. In germline, CDR1 is MNHEY, CDR2 SMNVEV (reference sequence). The length of the CDR3 is 14 residues. The V gene end was trimmed by 6 bases and the J gene end by 4 bases; junction bases not matched to a gene: 6.

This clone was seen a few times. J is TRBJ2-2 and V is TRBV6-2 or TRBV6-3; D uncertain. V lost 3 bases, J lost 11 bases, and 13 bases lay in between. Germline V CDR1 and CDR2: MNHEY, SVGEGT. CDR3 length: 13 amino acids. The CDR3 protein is CASSYTTPLELFF. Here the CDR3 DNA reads TGTGCCAGCAGTTATACAACACCTTTAGAGCTGTTTTTT.